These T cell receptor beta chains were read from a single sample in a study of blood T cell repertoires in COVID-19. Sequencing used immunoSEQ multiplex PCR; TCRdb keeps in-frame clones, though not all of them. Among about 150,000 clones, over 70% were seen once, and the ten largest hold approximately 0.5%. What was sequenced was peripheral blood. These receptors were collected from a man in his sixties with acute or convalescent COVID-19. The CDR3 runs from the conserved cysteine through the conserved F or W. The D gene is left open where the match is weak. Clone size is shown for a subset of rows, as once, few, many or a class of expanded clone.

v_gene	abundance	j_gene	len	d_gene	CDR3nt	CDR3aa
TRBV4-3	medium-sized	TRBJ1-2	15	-	TGCGCCAGCAGCCAAGACGAGACCAGGGGCTATGGCTACACCTTC	CASSQDETRGYGYTF
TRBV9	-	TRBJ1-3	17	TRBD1	TGTGCCAGCAGCGCGGGACAGGGGTTCGCCTCTGGAAACACCATATATTTT	CASSAGQGFASGNTIYF
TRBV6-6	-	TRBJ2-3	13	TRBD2	TGTGCCAGCAAATCGGGAGGGGGGGGTACGCAGTATTTT	CASKSGGGGTQYF
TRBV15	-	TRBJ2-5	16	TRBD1	TGTGCCACCAGCAGAGCAACCAGGGGGCCGGACGGGACCCAGTACTTC	CATSRATRGPDGTQYF
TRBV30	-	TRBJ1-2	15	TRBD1	TGTGCCTGGAGTGTACTACCCGGGACAGGATATGGCTACACCTTC	CAWSVLPGTGYGYTF
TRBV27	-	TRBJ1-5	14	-	TGTGCCAGCAGTCCCGGACATAGCAATCAGCCCCAGCATTTT	CASSPGHSNQPQHF
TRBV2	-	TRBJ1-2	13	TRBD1	TGTGCCAGCAGCCCCACAGGGGGCGGGGGCTACACCTTC	CASSPTGGGGYTF
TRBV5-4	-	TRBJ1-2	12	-	TGTGCCAGCAGCTTGGAGTCAGATGGCTACACCTTC	CASSLESDGYTF
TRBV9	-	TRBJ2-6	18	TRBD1	TGTGCCAGCAGCCCCAGGGACAGTACCAGCTCTGGGGCCAACGTCCTGACTTTC	CASSPRDSTSSGANVLTF
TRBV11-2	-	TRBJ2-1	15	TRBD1	TGTGCCAGCAGCCACACAGGGGGCGCAGGGAATGAGCAGTTCTTC	CASSHTGGAGNEQFF
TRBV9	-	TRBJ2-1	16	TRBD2	TGTGCCAGCAGCCCCGCTTCTAGCGGGGGGGCCCTGGAGCAGTTCTTC	CASSPASSGGALEQFF
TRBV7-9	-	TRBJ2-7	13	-	TGTGCCAGCAGCCTCTCTTCCGCCTACGAGCAGTACTTC	CASSLSSAYEQYF
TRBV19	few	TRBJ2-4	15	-	TGTGCCAGTAGTATACGCAGGGGATCGGAAAACATTCAGTACTTC	CASSIRRGSENIQYF
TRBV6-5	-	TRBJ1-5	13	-	TGTGCCAGCAGGGGCGGGGGAAATCAGCCCCAGCATTTT	CASRGGGNQPQHF
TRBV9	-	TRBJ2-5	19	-	TGTGCCAGCAGCTTATCAACCTCCACCAGGGGTGCTTCACAAGAGACCCAGTACTTC	CASSLSTSTRGASQETQYF
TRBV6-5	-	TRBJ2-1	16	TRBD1	TGTGCCAGCAGTTTCCGGGACAGGAGCTCCTACAATGAGCAGTTCTTC	CASSFRDRSSYNEQFF
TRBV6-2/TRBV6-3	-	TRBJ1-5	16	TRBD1	TGTGCCAGCAGTTTAACAGGGGGAGTGAGCAATCAGCCCCAGCATTTT	CASSLTGGVSNQPQHF
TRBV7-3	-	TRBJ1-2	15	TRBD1	TGTGCCAGCAGCCGGACAGGGGAAGAAAACTATGGCTACACCTTC	CASSRTGEENYGYTF
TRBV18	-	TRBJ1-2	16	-	TGTGCCAGCTCACCAGGTTTCGGAGCAGCTAACTATGGCTACACCTTC	CASSPGFGAANYGYTF
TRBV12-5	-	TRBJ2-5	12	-	TGTGCTAGTGGCTCAGGGCCAGAGACCCAGTACTTC	CASGSGPETQYF
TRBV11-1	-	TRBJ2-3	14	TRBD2	TGTGCCAGCAGCTTAAGGCGGGAGGTTTTTACGCAGTATTTT	CASSLRREVFTQYF
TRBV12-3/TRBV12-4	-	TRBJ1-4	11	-	TGTGCCAGCAGCCAGGCGGGGCAACTGTTTTTT	CASSQAGQLFF
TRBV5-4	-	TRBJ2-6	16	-	TGTGCCAGCAGCCAGCGACAGGCCTCTGGGGCCAACGTCCTGACTTTC	CASSQRQASGANVLTF
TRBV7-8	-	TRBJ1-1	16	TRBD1	TGTGCCAGCAGTAAAGGGGGACAGAAAATGAACACTGAAGCTTTCTTT	CASSKGGQKMNTEAFF
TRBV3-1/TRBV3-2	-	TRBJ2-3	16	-	TGTGCCAGCAGCCAGTCCCCGGGGGTTGGCTCAGATACGCAGTATTTT	CASSQSPGVGSDTQYF
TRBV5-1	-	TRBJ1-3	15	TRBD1	TGCGCCAGCAGCGAACAGGGGTCCTCTGGAAACACCATATATTTT	CASSEQGSSGNTIYF
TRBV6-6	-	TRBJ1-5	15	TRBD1	TGTGCCAGCAGTCATCAGGGGGCTTGGGATCAGCCCCAGCATTTT	CASSHQGAWDQPQHF
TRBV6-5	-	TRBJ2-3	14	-	TGTGCCAGCAGTTACTCGGGACTTCTGGATACGCAGTATTTT	CASSYSGLLDTQYF
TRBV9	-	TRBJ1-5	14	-	TGTGCCAGCAGCGTAGGTACCCGGGGTCAGCCCCAGCATTTT	CASSVGTRGQPQHF
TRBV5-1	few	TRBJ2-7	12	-	TGCGCCAGCAGCCACGGAGACTACGAGCAGTACTTC	CASSHGDYEQYF
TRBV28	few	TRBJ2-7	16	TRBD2	TGTGCCAGCAGCCATCCCACTAGCGGGAGGGCACGGGAGCAGTACTTC	CASSHPTSGRAREQYF
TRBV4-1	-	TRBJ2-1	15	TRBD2	TGCGCCAGCAGCCCGAGGGAGGGAGGCAACAATGAGCAGTTCTTC	CASSPREGGNNEQFF
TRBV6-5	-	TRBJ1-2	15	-	TGTGCCAGCAGTTACTCGAACAGGGCAAACTATGGCTACACCTTC	CASSYSNRANYGYTF
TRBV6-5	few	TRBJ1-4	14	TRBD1	TGTGCCAGCAGTCGGGGCAGGGGGCTTGAAAAACTGTTTTTT	CASSRGRGLEKLFF
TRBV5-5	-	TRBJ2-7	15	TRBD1	TGTGCCAGCAGCCTCGGGACAGGGATCGCCTACGAGCAGTACTTC	CASSLGTGIAYEQYF
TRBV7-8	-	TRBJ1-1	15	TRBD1	TGTGCCAGCAGCGGGGACAGCCGGATGAACACTGAAGCTTTCTTT	CASSGDSRMNTEAFF
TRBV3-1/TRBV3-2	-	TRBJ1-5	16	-	TGTGCCAGCAGCTCCACGGGAGGGGGGCCCGGGTGGCCCCAGCATTTT	CASSSTGGGPGWPQHF
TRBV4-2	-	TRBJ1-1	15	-	TGTGCCAGCAGCCCTGAAAACAGAAGGAACACTGAAGCTTTCTTT	CASSPENRRNTEAFF
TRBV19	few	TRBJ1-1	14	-	TGTGCCAGTAGTGGGGGAGGGGCCGGCACTGAAGCTTTCTTT	CASSGGGAGTEAFF
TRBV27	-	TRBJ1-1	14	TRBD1	TGTGCCAGCAGGACGACAGGGTTGAACACTGAAGCTTTCTTT	CASRTTGLNTEAFF
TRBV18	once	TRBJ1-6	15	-	TGTGCCAGCTCACCAGGGAGGACCTATAATTCACCCCTCCACTTT	CASSPGRTYNSPLHF
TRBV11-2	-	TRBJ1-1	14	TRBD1	TGTGCCAGCAGCTGGTACAGGGGAAACACTGAAGCTTTCTTT	CASSWYRGNTEAFF
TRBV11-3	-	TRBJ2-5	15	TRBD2	TGTGCCAGCAGCTTAGCGGGAGGGCCAGGGGAGACCCAGTACTTC	CASSLAGGPGETQYF
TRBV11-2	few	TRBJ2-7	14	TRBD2	TGTGCCAGCAGACGACTAGCGGGAGGTTACGAGCAGTACTTC	CASRRLAGGYEQYF
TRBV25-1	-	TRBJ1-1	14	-	TGTGCCAGCAGTGGCGACAGTTTAAACACTGAAGCTTTCTTT	CASSGDSLNTEAFF
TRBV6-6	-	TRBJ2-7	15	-	TGTGCCAGCAGCTCTAGGCGCTTTGAAGGGGACGAGCAGTACTTC	CASSSRRFEGDEQYF
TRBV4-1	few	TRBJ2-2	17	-	TGCGCCAGCAGCCAAGATCCCTGGCGGGGGAACACCGGGGAGCTGTTTTTT	CASSQDPWRGNTGELFF
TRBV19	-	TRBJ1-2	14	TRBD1	TGTGCCAGTAGTTTACCGACAGGGCTCTATGGCTACACCTTC	CASSLPTGLYGYTF